These 3 T cell receptor beta chains originate from one sample sequenced in a study of control samples from healthy donors and cancer patients. Sequenced by immunoSEQ multiplex PCR; TCRdb stores in-frame clones only, minus some. The sample holds about 95,000 clones; 88% are singletons and the top ten take approximately 14%. The sample comprised blood. Every receptor here comes from a woman in her 70s in good health.

This chain uses TRBV7-2 with TRBJ1-5; 7 bases line up with TRBD1. J lost 1 base, V lost 4 bases, and 7 bases had no gene match. The CDR3 is made up of 16 amino acids. Germline CDR1 is SGHTA and CDR2 is FQGNSA. The CDR3 DNA sequence: TGTGCCAGCAGCTCACCGGCAGGGGGAAGCAATCAGCCCCAGCATTTT. Protein: CASSSPAGGSNQPQHF. The full variable domain, its missing parts supplied by reference TRBV7-2 and TRBJ1-5, is GAGVSQSPSNKVTEKGKDVELRCDPISGHTALYWYRQSLGQGLEFLIYFQGNSAPDKSGLPSDRFSAERTGGSVSTLTIQRTQQEDSAVYLCASSSPAGGSNQPQHFGDGTRLSIL.

The V call is TRBV3-1 (or the pseudogene TRBV3-2), the J call TRBJ2-1; D may be TRBD1 (5 bases). Trimming took off 1 base at V and 3 bases at J, with 7 bases between the two ends. From germline, CDR1 is LGHDT and CDR2 YNNKEL (reference sequence). This CDR3 spans 14 amino acids. The CDR3 spells CASSQGQLYNEQFF. CDR3 coding DNA: TGTGCCAGCAGCCAAGGACAGCTCTACAATGAGCAGTTCTTC.

Concerning this clone: The germline gene is not matched at one end of the junction; a read error may be the cause. The rearrangement links TRBV7-7 to TRBJ1-2; maybe TRBD1 (5 bases). Germline values: CDR1 SSHAT, CDR2 FNYEAQ (reference sequence). CDR3 length: 14 residues. For the CDR3, the DNA is TGTGCTAGCAGCTTAAGGGGAGCTAACTATGGCTACACCTTC. Its protein product is CASSLRGANYGYTF.